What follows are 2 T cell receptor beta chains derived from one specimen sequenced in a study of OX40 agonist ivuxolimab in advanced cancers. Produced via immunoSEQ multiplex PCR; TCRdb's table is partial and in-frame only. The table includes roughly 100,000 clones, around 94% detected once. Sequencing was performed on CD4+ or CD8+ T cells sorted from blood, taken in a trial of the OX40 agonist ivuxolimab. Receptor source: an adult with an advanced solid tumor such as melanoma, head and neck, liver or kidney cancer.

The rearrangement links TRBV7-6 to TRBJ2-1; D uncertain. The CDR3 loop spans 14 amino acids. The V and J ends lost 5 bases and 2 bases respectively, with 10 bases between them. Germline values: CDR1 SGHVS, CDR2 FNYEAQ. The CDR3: CASSLLGTYNEQFF. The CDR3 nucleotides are TGTGCCAGCAGCCTCTTAGGGACCTACAATGAGCAGTTCTTC.

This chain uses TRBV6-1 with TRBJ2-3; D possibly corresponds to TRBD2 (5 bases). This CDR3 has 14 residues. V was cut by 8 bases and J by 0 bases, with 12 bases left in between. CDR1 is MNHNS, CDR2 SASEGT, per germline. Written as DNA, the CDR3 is TGTGCCAGCGCCCCCAGCGGCAGCACAGATACGCAGTATTTT. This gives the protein CASAPSGSTDTQYF.